The 23 T cell receptor beta chains listed next were all sequenced from one sample in a study of PD-1 blockade in classical Hodgkin lymphoma. Described time point: cycle 4 day 1 (C4D1), after 6 weeks of nivolumab. In every patient, relapse followed autologous stem cell transplantation, while exposure to brentuximab vedotin differed. Applied to thawed PBMCs, magnetic negative selection was the method used to isolate CD8+ T cells. Generated by immunoSEQ multiplex PCR, the TCRdb table keeps only in-frame clones and is missing some. Of roughly 20,000 clones listed, around 84% are singletons. The sequencing used CD8+ T cells from blood, collected before the fourth cycle of nivolumab. Receptor source: a human donor with classical Hodgkin lymphoma.

V gene TRBV27 combines with J gene TRBJ2-5, with 11 bases that match TRBD1. The V gene end was trimmed by 6 bases and the J gene end by 4 bases; junction bases not matched to a gene: 4. The CDR3 length is 14 residues. Germline V lookup: CDR1 MNHEY, CDR2 SMNVEV (reference sequence). The CDR3 DNA sequence: TGTGCCAGCAGCCCAGGGACAGGGGGAGAGACCCAGTACTTC. This sequence encodes CASSPGTGGETQYF.

This clone was counted a few times. The chain employs TRBV13 and TRBJ1-5; D uncertain. CDR3 size: 14 residues. The V gene's germline CDR1 is PRHDT and CDR2 FYEKMQ (reference sequence). V lost 0 bases, J lost 1 base, and 4 bases lay in between. The CDR3, as DNA: TGTGCCAGCAGCTTAGGGGACAGCAATCAGCCCCAGCATTTT. It codes for CASSLGDSNQPQHF.

This sequence joins TRBV19 and TRBJ2-7, with D perhaps matching TRBD2 (6 bases). Between the trimmed V and J ends, which lost 9 bases and 2 bases, there was a span of 17 bases. The germline CDR1 and CDR2 sequences are LNHDA and SQIVND (reference sequence). This CDR3 is built from 14 residues. This chain's CDR3 is CARLLSSGAYEQYF. The CDR3 DNA reads TGTGCCAGATTACTGAGTAGCGGAGCCTACGAGCAGTACTTC.

The J gene is TRBJ2-3, the V gene TRBV15, with TRBD2 matching 9 bases. The CDR3 runs 15 residues. Trimming took 3 bases from V and 6 from J; bases not matched to a gene: 7. CDR1 and CDR2 (germline): LNHNV, YYDKDF (reference sequence). CDR3 sequence reads: CATSSGGGASDTQYF. The DNA for the CDR3 is TGTGCCACCAGCAGCGGCGGGGGGGCCTCGGATACGCAGTATTTT.

The rearrangement links TRBV6-6 to TRBJ2-5; 15 bases match TRBD2. Germline V gives CDR1 MNHNY, CDR2 SVGAGI (reference sequence). Trimming took 4 bases from V and 4 from J; bases not matched to a gene: 4. This CDR3 spans 16 amino acids. This CDR3 reads CASSFGLAGGPETQYF. The CDR3 DNA is TGTGCCAGCAGTTTCGGACTAGCGGGGGGGCCAGAGACCCAGTACTTC.

The chain employs TRBV9 and TRBJ2-3, with TRBD2 matching 8 bases. Unmatched junction bases numbered 4, after V lost 0 bases and J lost 4 bases. The CDR3 has 15 amino acids. Per the germline V gene, CDR1 is SGDLS and CDR2 is YYNGEE. CDR3 protein: CASSVVSGVADTQYF. For the CDR3, the DNA is TGTGCCAGCAGCGTAGTTAGCGGGGTTGCAGATACGCAGTATTTT.

The gene calls are TRBV28 and TRBJ1-2; D gene unclear. The CDR3 covers 12 residues. Germline assignment: CDR1 MDHEN and CDR2 SYDVKM. V was shortened by 8 bases and J by 8 bases, with 15 bases between the two germline ends. CDR3 sequence reads: CASRPAPAGYTF. The CDR3, as DNA: TGTGCCAGCCGGCCGGCACCGGCGGGCTACACCTTC.

The CDR3 coding sequence is TGTGCCGTGGAACAGCAATCCCAAGTTTACCAAGAGACCCAGTACTTC. It is translated as CAVEQQSQVYQETQYF. This chain uses TRBV30 with TRBJ2-5; no firm D call. The CDR3 spans 16 residues. CDR1 is GTSNPN and CDR2 is SVGIG in the germline V gene (reference sequence). V was pared by 8 bases and J by 0 bases, with 22 bases between.

The gene calls are TRBV7-2 and TRBJ1-3; D gene ambiguous. The germline V and J ends were trimmed by 0 bases and 0 bases, with 6 bases remaining between them. Germline loops: CDR1 SGHTA, CDR2 FQGNSA. The CDR3 spans 15 residues. CDR3 amino acids: CASSLAGNSGNTIYF. For the CDR3, the DNA is TGTGCCAGCAGCTTAGCAGGGAACTCTGGAAACACCATATATTTT.

J is TRBJ1-3 and V is TRBV9, with D possibly matching TRBD1 (6 bases). CDR3 size: 14 residues. V lost 0 bases to trimming and J lost 2 bases, with 6 bases between them. Germline V gives CDR1 SGDLS, CDR2 YYNGEE. This CDR3 is CASSVDRAGNTIYF. The CDR3 DNA reads as TGTGCCAGCAGCGTAGACAGGGCTGGAAACACCATATATTTT.

The chain uses TRBV27 and TRBJ1-2; TRBD1 matches at 9 bases. The V gene end was trimmed by 4 bases and the J gene end by 4 bases; junction bases not matched to a gene: 4. CDR1 is MNHEY and CDR2 is SMNVEV in the germline V gene (reference sequence). The CDR3 contains 14 residues. CDR3 region: CASSSGTGSYGYTF. The CDR3 DNA reads TGTGCCAGCAGTTCCGGGACAGGGAGCTATGGCTACACCTTC.

In this sample, this clone turned up once. The genes are TRBV30 and TRBJ1-5, with D uncertain. The germline gives CDR1 GTSNPN, CDR2 SVGIG (reference sequence). Trimming cost V 3 bases and J 3 bases, with 15 bases left between them. The CDR3 has 15 residues. The CDR3 reads CAWREGGRTNQPQHF. CDR3 DNA: TGTGCCTGGAGGGAAGGCGGCAGAACCAATCAGCCCCAGCATTTT.

The chain combines TRBV19 with TRBJ2-3; 8 bases are a match to TRBD2. CDR1 is LNHDA and CDR2 is SQIVND in the germline V gene (reference sequence). This CDR3 spans 17 amino acids. Losses at the gene ends were 7 bases for V and 3 bases for J; bases not matched to a gene: 15. The CDR3 region has the DNA TGTGCCAGTAACCCACAAGTGGGCGGGGGGAGGACAGATACGCAGTATTTT. Translated, it gives CASNPQVGGGRTDTQYF.

The V and J genes are TRBV7-2 and TRBJ2-7, with D possibly TRBD1 on 5 matching bases. The CDR3 is 15 residues long. Germline-derived CDR1 and CDR2 are SGHTA and FQGNSA. V was pared by 2 bases and J by 2 bases, with 13 bases between. CDR3 sequence (DNA): TGTGCCAGCAGCTTACAGGGAATGATCGCCTACGAGCAGTACTTC. It translates to CASSLQGMIAYEQYF. The whole variable domain, remainder taken from reference TRBV7-2 and TRBJ2-7, is GAGVSQSPSNKVTEKGKDVELRCDPISGHTALYWYRQSLGQGLEFLIYFQGNSAPDKSGLPSDRFSAERTGGSVSTLTIQRTQQEDSAVYLCASSLQGMIAYEQYFGPGTRLTVT.

The chain combines TRBV6-4 with TRBJ1-3, with D unresolved. Germline V gene lookup returns CDR1 MRHNA and CDR2 SNTAGT. This CDR3 has 13 amino acids. Trimming left V 5 bases short and J 2 bases short, with 7 bases between. The CDR3 DNA is TGTGCCAGCAGTCCGGGAACTGGAAACACCATATATTTT. Translated: CASSPGTGNTIYF.

The CDR3 spells CASRGIGLYNEQFF. DNA for the CDR3: TGTGCCAGCAGAGGGATTGGGCTATACAATGAGCAGTTCTTC. V usage is TRBV27 and J usage is TRBJ2-1; unclear D gene. CDR3 length equals 14 residues. Germline V lookup: CDR1 MNHEY, CDR2 SMNVEV (reference sequence). The V end was cut by 6 bases, the J end by 4 bases, with 13 bases between.

This clone came up a few times. DNA for the CDR3: TGCGCCAGCAGGGACAGGAATAACTATGGCTACACCTTC. Its protein product is CASRDRNNYGYTF. The chain carries TRBV10-2 and TRBJ1-2, with TRBD1 matching over 7 bases. The V segment lost 6 bases and the J segment 1 base; nucleotides outside the gene matches: 2. The CDR3 extends over 13 amino acids. Germline V gives CDR1 WSHSY, CDR2 SAAADI.

This rearrangement joins TRBV7-2 to TRBJ2-1, with D possibly being TRBD2 (5 bases). This CDR3 contains 15 residues. Between the trimmed V and J ends, which lost 1 base and 6 bases, there was a span of 13 bases. Germline V gene sequence: CDR1 SGHTA, CDR2 FQGNSA. In DNA, the CDR3 is TGTGCCAGCAGCTTAGGGCCTAGCTGGAGCAATGAGCAGTTCTTC. Translation gives CASSLGPSWSNEQFF.

V and J are TRBV4-3 and TRBJ1-5, with 7 bases that match TRBD1. The V gene end was trimmed by 3 bases and the J gene end by 5 bases; junction bases not matched to a gene: 19. The CDR3 has 19 residues. Per germline, CDR1 LGHNA and CDR2 YSLEER. CDR3 sequence: CASSQGKRGPDSMYQPQHF. The CDR3 DNA is TGCGCCAGCAGCCAGGGGAAGAGGGGGCCGGATTCAATGTATCAGCCCCAGCATTTT.

This chain links TRBV7-9 with TRBJ2-5; D may be TRBD1 or TRBD2 (5 bases each). Germline V gene lookup returns CDR1 SEHNR and CDR2 FQNEAQ (reference sequence). The CDR3 is 16 amino acids. The V end lost 3 bases, the J end lost 2 bases, and 16 bases lay between the germline ends. In DNA, the CDR3 is TGTGCCAGCAGCTTGGGACCTCGGGCCATGCAAGAGACCCAGTACTTC. It yields the protein CASSLGPRAMQETQYF.

J is TRBJ2-1 and V is TRBV6-5; D is unresolved. Trimming removed 6 bases from V and 0 bases from J, with 12 bases in between. Per the germline V gene, CDR1 is MNHEY and CDR2 is SVGAGI. The CDR3 is 15 residues long. The CDR3 spells CASSPSPSSYNEQFF. Here the CDR3 DNA reads TGTGCCAGCAGCCCTTCTCCCAGCTCCTACAATGAGCAGTTCTTC.

The gene calls are TRBV5-1 and TRBJ2-7, with D possibly TRBD2 on 6 matching bases. Germline V gene data show CDR1 as SGHRS and CDR2 as YFSETQ. V dropped 3 bases and J dropped 7 bases, with 14 bases sitting between them. The CDR3 covers 13 residues. This CDR3 reads CASSSGLGWEQYF. The CDR3 DNA is TGCGCCAGCAGCTCGGGACTCGGGTGGGAGCAGTACTTC.

This clone was seen just once. This chain connects TRBV6-5 to TRBJ2-7; 8 bases agree with TRBD1. CDR3 length: 14 residues. CDR1 and CDR2 from the germline V gene are MNHEY and SVGAGI. Trimming took 0 bases from V and 3 from J; bases not matched to a gene: 1. Here the CDR3 DNA reads TGTGCCAGCAGTTACTCGGACAGGGACTACGAGCAGTACTTC. Translating it yields CASSYSDRDYEQYF.